This T cell receptor (beta chain) was identified during a study of OX40 agonist ivuxolimab in advanced cancers. Study observations and caveats: In CD8+ T cells, expanded clones were on average more numerous than in CD4+.

The germline V gene encodes CDR1 LGHNA and CDR2 YSLEER. Trimming shortened V by 0 bases and J by 7 bases, and 13 bases separated the two germline ends. This CDR3 spans 14 amino acids. Method: immunoSEQ multiplex PCR; TCRdb's copy keeps in-frame clones and lacks some. This table holds more than 35,000 clones, 84% found once. In the case of this clone: The antigen is unknown.

The rearrangement links TRBV4-3 to TRBJ2-7; tentative D call: TRBD1 (5 bases). This sequence was found in an adult with an advanced solid tumor such as melanoma, head and neck, liver or kidney cancer. The sample in question was CD4+ or CD8+ T cells sorted from blood, obtained in a trial of the OX40 agonist ivuxolimab. CDR3 DNA sequence: TGCGCCAGCAGCCAAGATGGCAGGGTAAGGGAGCAGTACTTC. Translating gives CASSQDGRVREQYF.